The present T cell receptor beta chain was sequenced within a study of T cells in Graves' hyperthyroidism and ophthalmopathy. Study-wide points: Ophthalmopathy, as predicted by the model, came a median roughly 6.3 months after the prediction. Stable hyperthyroidism was separated from ophthalmopathy by a model based on 13 V-J features.

Trimming stripped 5 bases from V and 4 bases from J, with 14 bases between. This CDR3 spans 15 amino acids. Germline assignment: CDR1 KGHDR and CDR2 SFDVKD. The TCR beta CDR3 regions underwent amplification using RNA transcripts as the source. The study used the HTBI primer set for a first-round RT-PCR of the TCR CDR3. TCRdb called the multiplex PCR reads again in MiXCR, with one record for every CDR3 protein. This table has 500,000 to 650,000 distinct CDR3 sequences, around 13% appearing once. This clonotype was seen many times. Antigen unknown. Sequences were obtained from blood. The TCR sequence derives from a woman aged 40 to 55 with Graves' hyperthyroidism. V gene TRBV24-1 combines with J gene TRBJ2-1, with D maybe TRBD1 (5 bases). The CDR3 protein is CATSVSGPLYNEQFF. The CDR3 bases are TGTGCCACCAGTGTATCAGGGCCCCTTTACAATGAGCAGTTCTTC.